The rows below give T cell receptor beta chains drawn from one sample of a study of blood T cell repertoires in COVID-19. Repertoires were generated with immunoSEQ multiplex PCR, while TCRdb's copy carries only in-frame clones and drops some. Of some 270,000 clones in the sample, around 90% were seen once. Sequencing was done on a sample of PBMCs or T cells enriched from blood (not recorded which). The origin of the receptors is a woman aged 25 to 39 with acute COVID-19. Each CDR3 is given with its conserved first and last residue. D genes are given only for firm matches. Rows may omit the clone size; those that give it use once, few, many or a size class.

v_call	j_call	d_call	clone_size	cdr3_aa	cdr3_nt
TRBV7-7	TRBJ1-6	TRBD1	.	CASSSGQGNSPLHF	TGTGCCAGCAGTTCCGGACAGGGGAATTCACCCCTCCACTTT
TRBV9	TRBJ2-5	TRBD2	once	CASSVGTSGDQETQYF	TGTGCCAGCAGCGTGGGGACTAGCGGGGATCAAGAGACCCAGTACTTC
TRBV3-1/TRBV3-2	TRBJ1-3	TRBD1	few	CASSQDSTGAGNTIYF	TGTGCCAGCAGCCAAGATTCAACAGGGGCTGGAAACACCATATATTTT
TRBV6-5	TRBJ2-7	.	.	CASSFQGNSYEQYF	TGTGCCAGCAGTTTCCAGGGTAATTCTTACGAGCAGTACTTC
TRBV7-9	TRBJ1-6	.	once	CASSPDSPLHF	TGTGCCAGCAGCCCGGATTCACCCCTCCACTTT
TRBV6-2/TRBV6-3	TRBJ2-1	.	.	CASSYSLASNEQFF	TGTGCCAGCAGTTATTCGCTAGCGAGCAATGAGCAGTTCTTC
TRBV7-2	TRBJ2-6	.	once	CASSLRGISSGANVLTF	TGTGCCAGCAGCTTAAGGGGGATAAGCTCTGGGGCCAACGTCCTGACTTTC
TRBV6-5	TRBJ2-5	.	.	CASSYAGQTQYF	TGTGCCAGCAGTTACGCTGGGCAGACCCAGTACTTC
TRBV28	TRBJ1-3	TRBD1	.	CASSLMEGQLSWRLYSGNTIYF	TGTGCCAGCAGTCTAATGGAGGGACAGTTAAGTTGGCGCCTTTACTCTGGAAACACCATATATTTT
TRBV4-3	TRBJ2-3	TRBD2	.	CASSRGLAGGPGTDTQYF	TGCGCCAGCAGCCGGGGACTAGCGGGAGGGCCCGGCACAGATACGCAGTATTTT
TRBV7-3	TRBJ2-3	TRBD2	.	CASSSIQQPGLVITDTQYF	TGTGCCAGCAGCTCAATACAACAACCGGGACTAGTAATCACAGATACGCAGTATTTT
TRBV18	TRBJ2-2	TRBD2	.	CASSRTSGSLSTGELFF	TGTGCCAGCTCACGGACTAGCGGGAGTTTGAGCACCGGGGAGCTGTTTTTT
TRBV28	TRBJ2-7	.	once	CASSFPPQGSSYEQYF	TGTGCCAGCAGTTTCCCCCCGCAGGGTAGCTCCTACGAGCAGTACTTC
TRBV9	TRBJ2-3	TRBD1	.	CASSGQGATDTQYF	TGTGCCAGCAGCGGACAGGGGGCCACAGATACGCAGTATTTT
TRBV6-2/TRBV6-3	TRBJ1-5	TRBD1	once	CASSYGTGGAYQPQHF	TGTGCCAGCAGTTATGGCACAGGGGGCGCTTATCAGCCCCAGCATTTT
TRBV28	TRBJ1-1	.	.	CASTEASSVNTEAFF	TGTGCCAGCACCGAGGCATCCTCCGTGAACACTGAAGCTTTCTTT
TRBV29-1	TRBJ2-3	TRBD2	.	CSVTTSGSISGGTQYF	TGCAGCGTAACGACTAGCGGGAGTATATCCGGTGGTACGCAGTATTTT
TRBV2	TRBJ1-4	.	.	CASKGRVYEKLFF	TGTGCCAGCAAGGGCAGGGTTTATGAAAAACTGTTTTTT
TRBV12-3/TRBV12-4	TRBJ1-3	.	.	CASSTGNTIYF	TGTGCCAGCTCTACTGGAAACACCATATATTTT
TRBV19	TRBJ1-2	.	.	CASSTPRDSYGYTF	TGTGCCAGTAGTACCCCCCGGGATAGCTATGGCTACACCTTC
TRBV2	TRBJ2-7	TRBD2	.	CASSNPGGLAGYEQYF	TGTGCCAGCTCTAATCCTGGGGGACTAGCGGGATACGAGCAGTACTTC
TRBV9	TRBJ2-1	TRBD2	.	CASDESGTLYNEQFF	TGTGCCAGCGATGAGAGCGGGACCTTATACAATGAGCAGTTCTTC
TRBV13	TRBJ2-3	TRBD2	.	CASGLAGDKDTQYF	TGTGCCAGCGGTCTAGCGGGAGACAAAGATACGCAGTATTTT